The present T cell receptor (beta chain) was sequenced within a study of blood T cell repertoires in COVID-19. The protocol was immunoSEQ multiplex PCR, while the TCRdb copy is restricted to in-frame clones and leaves out a portion. The profile shows about 270,000 clones, approximately 86% of them singletons. Each participant's cohort was designated according to participant-reported clinical history. Trimming at V came to 6 bases and at J to 4 bases, leaving 2 bases not matched to a gene. Germline CDR1 and CDR2: MNHEY and SVGAGI. This CDR3 region has 12 residues. The receptor's source is a woman between 25 and 40 years old who had recovered from COVID-19. Specimen: PBMCs or T cells enriched from blood (not recorded which). V gene TRBV6-5 combines with J gene TRBJ2-7, with 8 bases aligning to TRBD2. The CDR3 reads CASSRGGYEQYF. The CDR3 nucleotides are TGTGCCAGCAGCCGGGGGGGTTACGAGCAGTACTTC.